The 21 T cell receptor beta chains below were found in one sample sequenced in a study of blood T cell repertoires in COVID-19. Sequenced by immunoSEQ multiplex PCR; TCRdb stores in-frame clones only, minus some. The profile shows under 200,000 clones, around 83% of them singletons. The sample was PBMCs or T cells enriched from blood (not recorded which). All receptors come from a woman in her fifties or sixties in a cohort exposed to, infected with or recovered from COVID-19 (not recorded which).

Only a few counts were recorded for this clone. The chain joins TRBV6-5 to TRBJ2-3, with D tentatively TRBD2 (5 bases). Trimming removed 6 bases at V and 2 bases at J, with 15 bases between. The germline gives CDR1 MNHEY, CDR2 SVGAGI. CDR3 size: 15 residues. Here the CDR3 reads CASRPTGLSTDTQYF. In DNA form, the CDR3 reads TGTGCCAGCAGACCTACGGGATTGTCCACAGATACGCAGTATTTT.

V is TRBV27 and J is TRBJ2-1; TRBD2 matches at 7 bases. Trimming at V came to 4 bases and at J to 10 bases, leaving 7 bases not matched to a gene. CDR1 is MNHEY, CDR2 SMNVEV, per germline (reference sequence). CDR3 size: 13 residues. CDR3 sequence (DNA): TGTGCCAGCAGTTCACTGTTGGGGGGGGAGCAGTTCTTC. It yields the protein CASSSLLGGEQFF.

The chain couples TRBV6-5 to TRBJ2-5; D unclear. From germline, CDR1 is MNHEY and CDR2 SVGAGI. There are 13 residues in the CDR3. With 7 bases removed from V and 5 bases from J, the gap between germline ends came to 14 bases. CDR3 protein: CASTSLSSETQYF. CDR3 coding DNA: TGTGCCAGCACCTCTCTAAGCTCGGAGACCCAGTACTTC.

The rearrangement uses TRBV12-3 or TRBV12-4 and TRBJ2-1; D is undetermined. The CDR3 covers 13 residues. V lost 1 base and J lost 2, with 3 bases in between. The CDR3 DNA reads TGTGCCAGCAGTTTAGGGCCCTACAATGAGCAGTTCTTC. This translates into CASSLGPYNEQFF.

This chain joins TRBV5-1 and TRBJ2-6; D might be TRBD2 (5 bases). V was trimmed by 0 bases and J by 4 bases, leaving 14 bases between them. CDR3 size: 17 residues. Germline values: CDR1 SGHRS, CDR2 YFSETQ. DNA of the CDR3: TGCGCCAGCAGCTTGGATCAGAATGACTACGGGGCCAACGTCCTGACTTTC. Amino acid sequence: CASSLDQNDYGANVLTF.

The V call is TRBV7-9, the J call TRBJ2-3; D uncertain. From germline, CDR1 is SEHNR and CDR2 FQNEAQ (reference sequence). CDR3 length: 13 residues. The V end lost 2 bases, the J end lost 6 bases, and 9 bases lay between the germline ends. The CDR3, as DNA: TGTGCCAGCAGCTTACCTGGGCCGGATACGCAGTATTTT. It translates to CASSLPGPDTQYF.

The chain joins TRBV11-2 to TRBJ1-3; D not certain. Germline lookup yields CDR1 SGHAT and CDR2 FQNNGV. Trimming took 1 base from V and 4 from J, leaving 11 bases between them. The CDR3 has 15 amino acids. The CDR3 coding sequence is TGTGCCAGCAGCTTAGCCAGTCCGGGAGGAAACACCATATATTTT. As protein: CASSLASPGGNTIYF.

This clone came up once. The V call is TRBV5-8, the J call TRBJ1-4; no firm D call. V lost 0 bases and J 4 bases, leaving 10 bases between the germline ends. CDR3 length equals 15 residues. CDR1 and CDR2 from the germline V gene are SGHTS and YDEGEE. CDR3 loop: CASSLASGVNEKLFF. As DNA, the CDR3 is TGTGCCAGCAGCTTGGCTTCCGGGGTTAATGAAAAACTGTTTTTT.

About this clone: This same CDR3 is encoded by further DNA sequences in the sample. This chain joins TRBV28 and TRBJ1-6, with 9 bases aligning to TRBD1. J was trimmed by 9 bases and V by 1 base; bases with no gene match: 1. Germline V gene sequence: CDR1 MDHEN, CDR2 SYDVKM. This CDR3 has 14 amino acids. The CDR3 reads CASSLLQGASPLHF. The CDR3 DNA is TGTGCCAGCAGTTTATTACAGGGGGCTTCACCCCTCCACTTT.

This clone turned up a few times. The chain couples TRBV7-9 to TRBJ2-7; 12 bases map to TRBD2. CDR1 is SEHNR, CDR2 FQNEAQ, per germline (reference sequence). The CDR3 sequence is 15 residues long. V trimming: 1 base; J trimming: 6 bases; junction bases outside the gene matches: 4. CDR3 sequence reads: CASSLDLAGGPEQYF. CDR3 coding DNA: TGTGCCAGCAGCTTAGACCTAGCGGGAGGGCCCGAGCAGTACTTC. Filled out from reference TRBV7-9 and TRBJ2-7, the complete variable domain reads DTGVSQNPRHKITKRGQNVTFRCDPISEHNRLYWYRQTLGQGPEFLTYFQNEAQLEKSRLLSDRFSAERPKGSFSTLEIQRTEQGDSAMYLCASSLDLAGGPEQYFGPGTRLTVT.

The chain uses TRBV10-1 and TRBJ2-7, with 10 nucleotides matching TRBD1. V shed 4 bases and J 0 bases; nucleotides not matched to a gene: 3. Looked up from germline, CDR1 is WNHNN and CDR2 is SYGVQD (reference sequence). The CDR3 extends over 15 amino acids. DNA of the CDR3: TGCGCCAGCAGTGGACGGACAGGGGGCTCCTACGAGCAGTACTTC. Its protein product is CASSGRTGGSYEQYF.

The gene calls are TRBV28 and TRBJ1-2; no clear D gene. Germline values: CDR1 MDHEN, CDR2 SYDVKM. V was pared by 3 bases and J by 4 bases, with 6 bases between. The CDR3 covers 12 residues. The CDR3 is CASSFDIYGYTF. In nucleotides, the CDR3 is TGTGCCAGCAGTTTCGACATCTATGGCTACACCTTC.

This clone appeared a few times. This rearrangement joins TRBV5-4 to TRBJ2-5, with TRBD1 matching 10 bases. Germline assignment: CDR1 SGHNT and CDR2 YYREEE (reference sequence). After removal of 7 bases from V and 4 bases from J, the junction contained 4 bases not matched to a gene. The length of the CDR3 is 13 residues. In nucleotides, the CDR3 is TGTGCCAGCGGGGGACAGGGGACAGAGACCCAGTACTTC. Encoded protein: CASGGQGTETQYF.

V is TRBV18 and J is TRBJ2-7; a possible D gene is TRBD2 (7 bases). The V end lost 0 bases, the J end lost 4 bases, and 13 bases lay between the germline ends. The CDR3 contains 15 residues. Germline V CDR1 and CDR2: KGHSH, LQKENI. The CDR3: CASSPPGEGTYEQYF. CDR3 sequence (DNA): TGTGCCAGCTCACCACCTGGGGAGGGGACATACGAGCAGTACTTC.

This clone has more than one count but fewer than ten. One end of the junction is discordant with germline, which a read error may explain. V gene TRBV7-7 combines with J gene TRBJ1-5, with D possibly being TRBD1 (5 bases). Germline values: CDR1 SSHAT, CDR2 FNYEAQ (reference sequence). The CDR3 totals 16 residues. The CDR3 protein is CASSTHDSYSNQPQHF. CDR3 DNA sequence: TGTGCTAGCAGCACACATGACAGTTATAGCAATCAGCCCCAGCATTTT.

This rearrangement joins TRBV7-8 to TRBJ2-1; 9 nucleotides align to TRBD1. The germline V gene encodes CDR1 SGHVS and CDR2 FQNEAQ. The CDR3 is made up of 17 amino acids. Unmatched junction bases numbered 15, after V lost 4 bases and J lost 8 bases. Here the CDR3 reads CASSSGTPTGGYHEQFF. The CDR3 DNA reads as TGTGCCAGCAGCTCTGGCACCCCGACAGGGGGGTATCATGAGCAGTTCTTC.

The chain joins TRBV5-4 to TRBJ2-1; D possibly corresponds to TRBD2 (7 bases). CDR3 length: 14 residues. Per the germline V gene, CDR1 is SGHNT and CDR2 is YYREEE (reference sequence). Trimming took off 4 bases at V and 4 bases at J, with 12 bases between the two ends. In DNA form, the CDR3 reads TGTGCCAGCAGCGCGGGGGCATCTTACAATGAGCAGTTCTTC. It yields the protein CASSAGASYNEQFF.

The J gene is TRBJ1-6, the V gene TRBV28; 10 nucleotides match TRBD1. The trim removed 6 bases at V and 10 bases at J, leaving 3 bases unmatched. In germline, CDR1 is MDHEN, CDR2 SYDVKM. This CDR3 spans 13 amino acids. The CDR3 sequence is CASRGQGLSPLHF. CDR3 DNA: TGTGCCAGCAGGGGACAGGGGCTGTCACCCCTCCACTTT.

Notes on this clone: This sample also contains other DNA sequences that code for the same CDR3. The CDR3 protein is CASSQDRRGETQYF. The CDR3 coding sequence is TGTGCCAGCAGCCAAGATAGGAGAGGAGAGACCCAGTACTTC. The chain has TRBV14 and TRBJ2-5; D is undetermined. V shed 0 bases and J shed 4 bases, with 9 bases lying between them. The V gene's germline CDR1 is SGHDN and CDR2 FVKESK. The CDR3 runs 14 residues.

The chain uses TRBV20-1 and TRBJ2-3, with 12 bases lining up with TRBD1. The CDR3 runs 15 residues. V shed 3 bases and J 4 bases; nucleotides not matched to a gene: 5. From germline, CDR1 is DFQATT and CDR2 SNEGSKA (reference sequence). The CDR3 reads CSASGRDRGPDTQYF. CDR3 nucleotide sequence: TGCAGTGCTAGTGGGAGGGACAGGGGGCCAGATACGCAGTATTTT.

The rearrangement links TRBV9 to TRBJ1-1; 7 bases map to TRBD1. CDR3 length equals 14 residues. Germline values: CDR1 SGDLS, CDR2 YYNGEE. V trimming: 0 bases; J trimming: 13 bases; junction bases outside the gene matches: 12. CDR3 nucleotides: TGTGCCAGCAGCGTAGCTGGGCAGGGGGGTGTTGTTTTCTTT. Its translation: CASSVAGQGGVVFF.